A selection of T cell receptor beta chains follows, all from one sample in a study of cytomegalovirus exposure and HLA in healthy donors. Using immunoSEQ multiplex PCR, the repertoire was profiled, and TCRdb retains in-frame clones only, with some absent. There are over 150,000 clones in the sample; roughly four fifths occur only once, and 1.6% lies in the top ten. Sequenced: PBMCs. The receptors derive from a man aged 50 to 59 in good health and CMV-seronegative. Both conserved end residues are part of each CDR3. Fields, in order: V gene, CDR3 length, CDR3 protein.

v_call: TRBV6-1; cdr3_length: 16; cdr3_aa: CASSEASSGGGYGYTF
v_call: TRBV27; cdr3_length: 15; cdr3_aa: CASSLLGTGGEKLFF
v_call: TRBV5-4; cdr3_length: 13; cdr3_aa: CASSSGGDQPQHF
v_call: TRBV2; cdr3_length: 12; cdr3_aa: CASSETFGELFF
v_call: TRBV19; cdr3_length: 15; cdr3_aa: CASSIPTPNTGELFF
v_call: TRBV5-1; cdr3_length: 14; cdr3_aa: CASSLAVSTDTQYF
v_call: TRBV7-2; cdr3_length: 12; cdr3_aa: CASSPSGYEQYF
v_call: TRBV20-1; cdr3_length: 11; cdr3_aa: CSARDPKEQFF
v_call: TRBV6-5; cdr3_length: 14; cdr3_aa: CASSRQGTSYEQYF
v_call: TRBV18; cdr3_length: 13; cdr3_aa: CASSPPTGYEQYF
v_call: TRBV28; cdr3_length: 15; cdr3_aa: CASSRRSFLTYGYTF
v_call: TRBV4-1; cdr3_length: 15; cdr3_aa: CASRDRDRGNSPLHF
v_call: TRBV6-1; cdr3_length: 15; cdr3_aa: CASSLRDYRKETQYF
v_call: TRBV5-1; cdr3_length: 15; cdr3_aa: CASSLAPDKSYEQYF
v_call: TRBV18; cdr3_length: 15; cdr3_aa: CASSPRDRITYEQYF
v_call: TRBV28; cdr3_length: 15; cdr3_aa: CASLGQGSLDEKLFF
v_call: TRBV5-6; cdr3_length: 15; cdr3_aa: CASSATDATNEKLFF
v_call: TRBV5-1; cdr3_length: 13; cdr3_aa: CASRGPIADGYTF
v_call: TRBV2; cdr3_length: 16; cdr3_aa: CASSPDRGSSYNEQFF
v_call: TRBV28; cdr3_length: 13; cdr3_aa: CASTTGTDYGYTF
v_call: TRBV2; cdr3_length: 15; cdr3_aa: CASSVGGSGANVLTF
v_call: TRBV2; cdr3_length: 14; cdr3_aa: CASRRTGRNTEAFF
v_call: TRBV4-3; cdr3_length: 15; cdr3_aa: CASSHSRQGAGELFF
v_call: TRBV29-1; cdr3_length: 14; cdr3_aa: CSVNYRDRSSEQFF
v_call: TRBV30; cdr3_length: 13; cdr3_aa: CASSLAGVHGYTF
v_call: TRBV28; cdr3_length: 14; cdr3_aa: CASSSTGYYNEQFF
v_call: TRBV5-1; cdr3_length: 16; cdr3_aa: CASSLVPGSLGNTIYF
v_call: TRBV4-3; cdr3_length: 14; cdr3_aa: CASSQEIRAYEQYF
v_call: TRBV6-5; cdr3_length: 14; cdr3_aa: CASSYTGPRYEQYF
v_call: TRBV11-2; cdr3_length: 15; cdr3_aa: CASSLGQVPITEQYF
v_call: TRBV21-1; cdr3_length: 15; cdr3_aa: CASSKVLVYQETQYF
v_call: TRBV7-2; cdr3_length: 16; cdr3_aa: CASSRQLAGVLDEQFF
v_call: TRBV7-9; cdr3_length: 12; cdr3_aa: CASSSSGGELFF
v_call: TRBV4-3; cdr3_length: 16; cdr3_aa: CASSQQIAGGTDTQYF
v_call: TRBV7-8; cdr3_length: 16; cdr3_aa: CASSPPGTGRNQPQHF
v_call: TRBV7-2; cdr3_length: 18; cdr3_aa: CASSSYLGQGGSTGELFF
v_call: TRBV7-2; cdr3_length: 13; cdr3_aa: CASSSQGNGELFF
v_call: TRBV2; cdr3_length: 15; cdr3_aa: CASRPDRGRVATQYF
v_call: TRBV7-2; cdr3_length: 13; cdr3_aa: CASSLSLSGVEFF
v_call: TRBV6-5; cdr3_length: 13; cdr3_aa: CASSQDSQETQYF
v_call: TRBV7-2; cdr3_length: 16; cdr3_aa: CASSSLMGRNNQPQHF
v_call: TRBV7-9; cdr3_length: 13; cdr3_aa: CASSFTQNTEAFF
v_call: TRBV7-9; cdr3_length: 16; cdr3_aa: CSSSLQGAGSNQPQHF
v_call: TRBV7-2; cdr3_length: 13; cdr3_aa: CASSLAHGYEQYF
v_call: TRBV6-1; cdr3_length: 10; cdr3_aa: CASSYTEAFF
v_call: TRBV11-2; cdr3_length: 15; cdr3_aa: CASSRGGANTGELFF
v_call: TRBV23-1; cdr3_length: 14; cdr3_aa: CASSQEAENTEAFF
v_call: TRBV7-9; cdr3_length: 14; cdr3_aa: CSSSLPVDSYGYTF
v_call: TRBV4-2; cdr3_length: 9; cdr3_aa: CASRAELFF
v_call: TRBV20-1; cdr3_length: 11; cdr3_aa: CSALTSGEQYF
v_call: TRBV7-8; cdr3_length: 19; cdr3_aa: CASSSVPPRRGKNTGELFF
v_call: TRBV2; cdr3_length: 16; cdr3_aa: CASRRKQSSYNSPLHF
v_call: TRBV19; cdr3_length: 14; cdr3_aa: CASTRDRASYGYTF
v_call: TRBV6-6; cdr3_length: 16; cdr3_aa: CASSSALQGSNSPLHF
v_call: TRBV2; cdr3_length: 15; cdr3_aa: CASRKTDSAQETQYF
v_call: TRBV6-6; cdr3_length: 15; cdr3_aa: CASSPGVGVSYEQYF
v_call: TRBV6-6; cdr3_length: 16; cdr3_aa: CASSYSRSPAADTQYF
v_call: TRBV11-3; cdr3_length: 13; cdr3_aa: CASSSYDTGELFF
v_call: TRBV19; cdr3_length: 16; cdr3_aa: CASNPLPGQGGTEAFF